This passage covers 6 T cell receptor beta chains from one sample sequenced in a study of blood T cell repertoires in COVID-19. TCRdb's copy holds only in-frame clones and misses some; the assay was immunoSEQ multiplex PCR. Here the sample spans more than 300,000 clones, 86% being singletons. The sequenced sample was PBMCs or T cells enriched from blood (not recorded which). The receptors derive from a woman younger than 35 who had recovered from COVID-19.

This clone was seen only a few times. The genes are TRBV3-1 (or the pseudogene TRBV3-2) and TRBJ1-1; D is uncertain. Germline V gene data show CDR1 as LGHDT and CDR2 as YNNKEL (reference sequence). The CDR3 loop spans 12 amino acids. The germline V and J ends were trimmed by 7 bases and 0 bases, with 6 bases remaining between them. The CDR3 protein is CASTGVNTEAFF. CDR3 nucleotides: TGTGCCAGCACGGGTGTGAACACTGAAGCTTTCTTT.

This clone was observed once. The rearrangement joins TRBV7-9 to TRBJ2-2; D might be TRBD2 (6 bases). CDR1 and CDR2 from the germline V gene are SEHNR and FQNEAQ (reference sequence). The length of the CDR3 is 14 residues. V was shortened by 3 bases and J by 5 bases, with 10 bases between the two germline ends. The DNA of the CDR3 is TGTGCCAGCAGCTTGGGGGGTTATACCGGGGAGCTGTTTTTT. It translates to CASSLGGYTGELFF.

Only one count was recorded for this clone. The rearrangement links TRBV5-1 to TRBJ2-4, with 8 bases fitting TRBD1. The trim removed 2 bases at V and 1 base at J, leaving 5 bases unmatched. This CDR3 is 16 amino acids long. Germline assignment: CDR1 SGHRS and CDR2 YFSETQ. Written as DNA, the CDR3 is TGCGCCAGCAGCTTCTCAGGGGGCGCGGCCAAAAACATTCAGTACTTC. Translated: CASSFSGGAAKNIQYF.

The rearrangement joins TRBV27 to TRBJ1-2; unclear D gene. The germline V gene has CDR1 MNHEY and CDR2 SMNVEV (reference sequence). Trimming removed 1 base from V and 0 bases from J, with 3 bases in between. The CDR3 is 13 amino acids. In DNA form, the CDR3 reads TGTGCCAGCAGTTTATACTCTAACTATGGCTACACCTTC. Translating it yields CASSLYSNYGYTF.

This clone was found once. The rearrangement joins TRBV23-1 to TRBJ2-1, with 9 bases matching TRBD1. TRBV23-1 is treated as an ORF (open reading frame) with a function not yet certain. CDR3 length equals 16 residues. V was pared by 0 bases and J by 1 base, with 1 base of the junction left unmatched. The CDR3 bases are TGCGCCAGCAGTCAATCGGGGACAGGGTCCTACAATGAGCAGTTCTTC. This codes for CASSQSGTGSYNEQFF.

The genes are TRBV28 and TRBJ2-1, with 11 bases matching TRBD1. The CDR3 has 15 amino acids. V lost 4 bases to trimming and J lost 7 bases; unmatched junction nucleotides: 6. CDR1 and CDR2 (germline): MDHEN, SYDVKM. CDR3 sequence (DNA): TGTGCCAGCAGTTCGGGGGGACAGGGGGGAAATGAGCAGTTCTTC. This codes for CASSSGGQGGNEQFF.